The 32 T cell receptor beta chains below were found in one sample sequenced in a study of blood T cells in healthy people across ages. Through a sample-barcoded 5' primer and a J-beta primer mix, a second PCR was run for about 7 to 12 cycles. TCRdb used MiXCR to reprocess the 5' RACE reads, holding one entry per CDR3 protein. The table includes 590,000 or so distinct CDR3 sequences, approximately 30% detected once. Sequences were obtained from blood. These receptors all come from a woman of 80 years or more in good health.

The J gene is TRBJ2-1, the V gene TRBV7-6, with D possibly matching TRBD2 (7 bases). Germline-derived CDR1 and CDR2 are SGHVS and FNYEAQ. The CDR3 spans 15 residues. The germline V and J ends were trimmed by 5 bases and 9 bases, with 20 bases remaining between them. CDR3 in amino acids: CASSLLGGALGEQFF. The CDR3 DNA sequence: TGTGCCAGCAGCCTGCTTGGGGGGGCCCTGGGTGAGCAGTTCTTC.

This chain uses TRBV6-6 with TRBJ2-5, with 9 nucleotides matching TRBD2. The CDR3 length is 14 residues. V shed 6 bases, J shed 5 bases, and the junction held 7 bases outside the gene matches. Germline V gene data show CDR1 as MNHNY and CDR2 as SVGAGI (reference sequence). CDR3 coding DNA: TGTGCCAGCAGGACGCGGGAGGGCCATGAGACCCAGTACTTC. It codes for CASRTREGHETQYF.

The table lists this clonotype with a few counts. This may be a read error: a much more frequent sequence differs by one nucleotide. The CDR3: CASRGLGPSRDTQYF. The CDR3 bases are TGTGCCAGCAGAGGACTAGGACCTTCCCGAGATACGCAGTATTTT. The chain employs TRBV28 and TRBJ2-3; the match to TRBD2 covers 7 bases. The CDR3 length is 15 residues. The V segment lost 6 bases and the J segment 5 bases; nucleotides outside the gene matches: 11. Germline-derived CDR1 and CDR2 are MDHEN and SYDVKM.

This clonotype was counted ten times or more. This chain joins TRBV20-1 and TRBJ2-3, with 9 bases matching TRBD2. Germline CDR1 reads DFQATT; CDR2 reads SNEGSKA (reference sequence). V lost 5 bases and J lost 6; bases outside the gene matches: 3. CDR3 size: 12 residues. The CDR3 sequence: CSAPAGGDTQYF. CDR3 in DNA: TGCAGTGCTCCCGCGGGGGGGGATACGCAGTATTTT.

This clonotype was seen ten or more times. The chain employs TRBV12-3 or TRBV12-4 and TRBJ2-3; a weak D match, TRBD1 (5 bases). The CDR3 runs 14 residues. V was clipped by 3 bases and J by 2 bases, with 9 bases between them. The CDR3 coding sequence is TGTGCCAGCAGTTTGGGGCTATCCACAGATACGCAGTATTTT. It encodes CASSLGLSTDTQYF.

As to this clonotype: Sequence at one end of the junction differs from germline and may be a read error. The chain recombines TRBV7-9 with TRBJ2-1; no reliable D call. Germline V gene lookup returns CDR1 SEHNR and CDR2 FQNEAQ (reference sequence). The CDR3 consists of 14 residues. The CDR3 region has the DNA TGTGCCAGCAGCCCCCCGGACGCCTACAGTGAGCAGTTCTTC. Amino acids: CASSPPDAYSEQFF.

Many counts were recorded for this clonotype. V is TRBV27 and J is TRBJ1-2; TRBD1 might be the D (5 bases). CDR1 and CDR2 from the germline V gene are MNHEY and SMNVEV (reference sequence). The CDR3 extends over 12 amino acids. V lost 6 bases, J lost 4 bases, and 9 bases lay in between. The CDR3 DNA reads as TGTGCCAGCAGCATGGGGGGCTATGGCTACACCTTC. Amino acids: CASSMGGYGYTF.

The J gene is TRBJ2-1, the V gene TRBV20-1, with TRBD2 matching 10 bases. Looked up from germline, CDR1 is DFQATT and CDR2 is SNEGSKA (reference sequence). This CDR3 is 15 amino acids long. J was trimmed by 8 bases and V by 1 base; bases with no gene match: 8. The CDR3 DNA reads TGCAGTGCTAGAGGGGAAGGGACTAGCGCGTATGAGCAGTTCTTC. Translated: CSARGEGTSAYEQFF.

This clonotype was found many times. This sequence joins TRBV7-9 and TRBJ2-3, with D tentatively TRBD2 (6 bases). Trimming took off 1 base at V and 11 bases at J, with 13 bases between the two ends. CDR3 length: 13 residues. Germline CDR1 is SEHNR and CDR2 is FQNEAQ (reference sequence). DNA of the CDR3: TGTGCCAGCAGCTTAGGCGGGGAGTCAAGGCAGTATTTT. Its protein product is CASSLGGESRQYF.

CDR3 sequence reads: CASSRDRSYEKLFF. CDR3 sequence (DNA): TGTGCCAGCAGCCGGGACAGGAGCTATGAAAAACTGTTTTTT. The V gene is TRBV9, the J gene TRBJ1-4; TRBD1 matches at 8 bases. This CDR3 comprises 14 residues. Per the germline V gene, CDR1 is SGDLS and CDR2 is YYNGEE. V lost 4 bases, J lost 6 bases, and 5 bases stayed unmatched.

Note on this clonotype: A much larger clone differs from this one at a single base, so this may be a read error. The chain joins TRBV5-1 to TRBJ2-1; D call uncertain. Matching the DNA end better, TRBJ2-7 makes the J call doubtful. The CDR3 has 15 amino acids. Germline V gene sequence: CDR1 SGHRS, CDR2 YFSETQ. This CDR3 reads CASSLTQSSYNEQYF. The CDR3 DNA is TGCGCCAGCAGCTTGACACAGAGCTCCTACAATGAGCAGTACTTC.

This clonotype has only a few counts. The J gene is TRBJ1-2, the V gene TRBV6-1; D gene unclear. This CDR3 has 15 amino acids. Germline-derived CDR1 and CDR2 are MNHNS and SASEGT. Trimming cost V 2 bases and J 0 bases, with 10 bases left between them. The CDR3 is CASSEIGQANYGYTF. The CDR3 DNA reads TGTGCCAGCAGTGAAATAGGGCAGGCTAACTATGGCTACACCTTC.

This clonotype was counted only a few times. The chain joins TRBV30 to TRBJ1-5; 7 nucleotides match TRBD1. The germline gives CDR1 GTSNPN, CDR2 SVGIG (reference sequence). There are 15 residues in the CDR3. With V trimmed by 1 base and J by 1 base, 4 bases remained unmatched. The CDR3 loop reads CAWSEGARSNQPQHF. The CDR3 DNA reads TGTGCCTGGAGTGAGGGGGCCCGGAGCAATCAGCCCCAGCATTTT.

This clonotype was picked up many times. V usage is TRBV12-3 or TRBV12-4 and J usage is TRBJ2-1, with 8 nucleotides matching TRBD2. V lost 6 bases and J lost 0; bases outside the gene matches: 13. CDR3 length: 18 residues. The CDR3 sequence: CASRPGAGGFSSYNEQFF. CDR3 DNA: TGTGCCAGCAGACCTGGGGCGGGGGGCTTTAGCTCCTACAATGAGCAGTTCTTC.

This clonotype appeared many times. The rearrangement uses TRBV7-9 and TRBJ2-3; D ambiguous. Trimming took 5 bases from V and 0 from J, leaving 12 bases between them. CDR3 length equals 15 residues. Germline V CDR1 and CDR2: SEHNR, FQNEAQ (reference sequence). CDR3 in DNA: TGTGCCAGCAGCCGGACGGAGTTTAGCACAGATACGCAGTATTTT. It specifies CASSRTEFSTDTQYF.

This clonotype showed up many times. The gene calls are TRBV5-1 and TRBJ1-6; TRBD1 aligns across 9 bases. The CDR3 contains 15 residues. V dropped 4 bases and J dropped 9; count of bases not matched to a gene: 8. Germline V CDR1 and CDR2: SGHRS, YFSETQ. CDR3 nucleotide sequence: TGCGCCAGCAGCCCCCAAGGGACAGGGAGTTCACCCCTCCACTTT. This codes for CASSPQGTGSSPLHF.

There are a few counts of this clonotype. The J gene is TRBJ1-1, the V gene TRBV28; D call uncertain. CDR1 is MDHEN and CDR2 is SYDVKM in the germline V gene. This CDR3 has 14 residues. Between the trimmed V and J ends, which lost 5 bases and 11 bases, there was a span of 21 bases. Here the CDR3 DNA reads TGTGCCAGCAGTCTCAATCGCCCTGGAGTTACGGCTTTCTTT. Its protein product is CASSLNRPGVTAFF.

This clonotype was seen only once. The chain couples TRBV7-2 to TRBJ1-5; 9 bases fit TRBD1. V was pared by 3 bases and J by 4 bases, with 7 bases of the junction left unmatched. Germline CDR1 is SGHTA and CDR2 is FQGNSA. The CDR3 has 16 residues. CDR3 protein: CASSFASGTGNQPQHF. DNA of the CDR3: TGTGCCAGCAGCTTCGCATCCGGGACAGGGAATCAGCCCCAGCATTTT.

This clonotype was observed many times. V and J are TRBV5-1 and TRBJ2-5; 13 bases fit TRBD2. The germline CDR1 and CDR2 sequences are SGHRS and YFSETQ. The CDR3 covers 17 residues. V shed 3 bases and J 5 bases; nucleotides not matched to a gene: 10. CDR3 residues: CASSWTSGGVWLETQYF. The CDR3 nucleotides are TGCGCCAGCAGCTGGACTAGCGGGGGAGTCTGGTTGGAGACCCAGTACTTC. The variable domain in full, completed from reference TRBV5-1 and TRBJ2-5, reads KAGVTQTPRYLIKTRGQQVTLSCSPISGHRSVSWYQQTPGQGLQFLFEYFSETQRNKGNFPGRFSGRQFSNSRSEMNVSTLELGDSALYLCASSWTSGGVWLETQYFGPGTRLLVL.

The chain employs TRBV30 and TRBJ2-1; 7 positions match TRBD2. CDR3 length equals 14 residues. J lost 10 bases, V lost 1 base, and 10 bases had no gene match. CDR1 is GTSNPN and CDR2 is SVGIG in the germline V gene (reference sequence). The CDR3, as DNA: TGTGCCTGGAGTGGGGGAGGGGTAACCTACGAGCAGTTCTTC. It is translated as CAWSGGGVTYEQFF.

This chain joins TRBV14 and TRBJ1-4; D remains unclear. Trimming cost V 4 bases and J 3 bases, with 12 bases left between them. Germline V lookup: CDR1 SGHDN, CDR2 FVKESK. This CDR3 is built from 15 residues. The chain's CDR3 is CASSPRRKPNEKLFF. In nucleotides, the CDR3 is TGTGCCAGCAGCCCCAGACGGAAGCCTAATGAAAAACTGTTTTTT.

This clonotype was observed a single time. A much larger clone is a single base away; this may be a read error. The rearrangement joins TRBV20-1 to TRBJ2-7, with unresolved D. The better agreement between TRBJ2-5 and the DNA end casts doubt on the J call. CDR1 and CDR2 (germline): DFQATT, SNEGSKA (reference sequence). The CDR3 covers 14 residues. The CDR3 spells CSARRVGETQTQYF. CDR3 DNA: TGCAGTGCTAGACGGGTTGGCGAGACCCAGACCCAGTACTTC.

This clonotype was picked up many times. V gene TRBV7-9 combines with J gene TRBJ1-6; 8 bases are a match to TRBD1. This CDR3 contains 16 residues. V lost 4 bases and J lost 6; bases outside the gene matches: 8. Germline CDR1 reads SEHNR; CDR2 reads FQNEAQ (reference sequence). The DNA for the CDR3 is TGTGCCAGCAGCTCCCACACAGGGGGTGGTAATTCACCCCTCCACTTT. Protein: CASSSHTGGGNSPLHF.

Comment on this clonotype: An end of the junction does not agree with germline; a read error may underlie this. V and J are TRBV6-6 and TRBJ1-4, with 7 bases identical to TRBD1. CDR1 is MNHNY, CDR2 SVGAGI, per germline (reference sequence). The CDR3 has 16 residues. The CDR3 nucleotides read TGTGCCAGCAGTTACGCGATGACAGGGTATAATGAAAGACTGTTTTTT. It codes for CASSYAMTGYNERLFF.

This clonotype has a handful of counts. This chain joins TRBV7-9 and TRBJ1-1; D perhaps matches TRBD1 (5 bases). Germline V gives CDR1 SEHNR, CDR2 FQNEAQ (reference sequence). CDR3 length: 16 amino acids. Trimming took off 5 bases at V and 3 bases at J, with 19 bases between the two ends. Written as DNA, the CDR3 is TGTGCCAGCAGCGCGTGGGGGTTAATAAGGCACACTGAAGCTTTCTTT. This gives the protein CASSAWGLIRHTEAFF.

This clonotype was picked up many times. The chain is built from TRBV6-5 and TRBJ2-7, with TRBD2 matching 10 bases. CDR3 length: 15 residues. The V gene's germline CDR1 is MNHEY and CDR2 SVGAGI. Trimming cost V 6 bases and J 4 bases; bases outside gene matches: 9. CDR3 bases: TGTGCCAGCAGCTCATTTAGCGGGGGGAAATACGAGCAGTACTTC. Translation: CASSSFSGGKYEQYF.

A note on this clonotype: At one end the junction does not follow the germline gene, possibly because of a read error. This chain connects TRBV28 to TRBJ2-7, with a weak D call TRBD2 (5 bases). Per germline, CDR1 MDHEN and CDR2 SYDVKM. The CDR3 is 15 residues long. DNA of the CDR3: TGTGCCGGCAGTTTTCGGACGGGGAGCTCCTACGAGCAGTACTTC. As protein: CAGSFRTGSSYEQYF.

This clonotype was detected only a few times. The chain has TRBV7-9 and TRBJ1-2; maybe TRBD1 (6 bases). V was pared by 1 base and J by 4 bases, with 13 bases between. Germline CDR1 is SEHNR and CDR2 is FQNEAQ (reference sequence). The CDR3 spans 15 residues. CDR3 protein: CASSLGGGRGYGYTF. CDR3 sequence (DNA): TGTGCCAGCAGCTTAGGGGGGGGGCGCGGCTATGGCTACACCTTC.

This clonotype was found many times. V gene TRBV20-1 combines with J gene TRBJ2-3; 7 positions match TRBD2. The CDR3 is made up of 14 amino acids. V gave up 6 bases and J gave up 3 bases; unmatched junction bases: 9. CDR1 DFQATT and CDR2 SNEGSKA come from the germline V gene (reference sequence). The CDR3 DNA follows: TGCAGTGCCGGACTAGTGGGTCTAACAGATACGCAGTATTTT. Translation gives CSAGLVGLTDTQYF.

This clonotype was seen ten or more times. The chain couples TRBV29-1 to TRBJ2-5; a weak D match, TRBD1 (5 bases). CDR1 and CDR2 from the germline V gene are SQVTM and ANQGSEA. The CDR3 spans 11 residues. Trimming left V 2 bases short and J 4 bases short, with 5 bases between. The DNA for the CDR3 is TGCAGCGTTGAACAGGGAGAGACCCAGTACTTC. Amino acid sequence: CSVEQGETQYF.

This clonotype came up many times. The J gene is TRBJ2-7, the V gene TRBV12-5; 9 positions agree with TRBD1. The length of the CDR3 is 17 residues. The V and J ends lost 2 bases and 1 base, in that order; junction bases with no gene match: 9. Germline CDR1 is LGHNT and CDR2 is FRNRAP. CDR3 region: CASGLPDRDRESYEQYF. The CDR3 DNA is TGTGCTAGTGGTTTGCCCGACCGGGACAGGGAGTCCTACGAGCAGTACTTC.

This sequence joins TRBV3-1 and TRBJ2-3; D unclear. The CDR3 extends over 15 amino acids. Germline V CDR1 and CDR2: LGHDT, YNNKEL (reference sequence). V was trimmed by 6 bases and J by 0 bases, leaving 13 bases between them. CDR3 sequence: CASSSRRSSTDTQYF. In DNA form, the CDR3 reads TGTGCCAGCAGTTCAAGACGGTCTAGCACAGATACGCAGTATTTT.